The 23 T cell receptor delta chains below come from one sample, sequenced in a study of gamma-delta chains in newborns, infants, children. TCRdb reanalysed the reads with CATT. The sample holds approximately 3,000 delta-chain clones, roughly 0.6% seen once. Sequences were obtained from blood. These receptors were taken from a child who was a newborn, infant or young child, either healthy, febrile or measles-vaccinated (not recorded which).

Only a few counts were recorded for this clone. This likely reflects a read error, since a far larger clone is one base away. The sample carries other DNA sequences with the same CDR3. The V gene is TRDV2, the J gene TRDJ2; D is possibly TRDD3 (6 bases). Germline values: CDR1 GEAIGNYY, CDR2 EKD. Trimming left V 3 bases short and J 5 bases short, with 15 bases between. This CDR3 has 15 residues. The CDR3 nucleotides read TGTGCCTGTGACGTACTGGGTGATCCTACAGCACAACTCTTCTTT. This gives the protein CACDVLGDPTAQLFF.

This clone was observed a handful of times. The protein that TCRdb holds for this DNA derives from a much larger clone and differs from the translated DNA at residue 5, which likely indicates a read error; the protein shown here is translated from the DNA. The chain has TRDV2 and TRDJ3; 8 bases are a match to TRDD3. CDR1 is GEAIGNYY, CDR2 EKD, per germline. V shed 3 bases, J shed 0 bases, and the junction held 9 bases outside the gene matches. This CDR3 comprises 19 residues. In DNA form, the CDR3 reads TGTGCCTGTGACGCCGCTTGGGGGATTAGCTCCTGGGACACCCGACAGATGTTTTTC. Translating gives CACDAAWGISSWDTRQMFF.

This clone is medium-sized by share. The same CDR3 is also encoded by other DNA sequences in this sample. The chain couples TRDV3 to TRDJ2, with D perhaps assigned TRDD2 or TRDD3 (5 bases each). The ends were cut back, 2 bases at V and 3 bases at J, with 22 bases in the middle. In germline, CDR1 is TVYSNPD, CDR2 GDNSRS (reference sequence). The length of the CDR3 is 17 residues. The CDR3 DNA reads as TGTGCCTTTCCTTCGGTACCCTACTGGAGAGTGACAGCACAACTCTTCTTT. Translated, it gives CAFPSVPYWRVTAQLFF.

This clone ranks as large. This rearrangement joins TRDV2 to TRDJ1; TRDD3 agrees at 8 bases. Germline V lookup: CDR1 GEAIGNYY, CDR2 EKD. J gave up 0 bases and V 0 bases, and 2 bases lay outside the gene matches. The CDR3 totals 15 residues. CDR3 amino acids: CACDTGIRNTDKLIF. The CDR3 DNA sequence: TGTGCCTGTGACACCGGGATACGCAACACCGATAAACTCATCTTT.

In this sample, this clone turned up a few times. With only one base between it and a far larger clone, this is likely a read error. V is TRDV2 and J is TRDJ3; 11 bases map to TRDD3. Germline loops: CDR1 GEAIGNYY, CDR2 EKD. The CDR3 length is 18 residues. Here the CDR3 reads CARDSTGGYSWDTRQMFF. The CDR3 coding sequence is TGTGCCCGTGACAGTACTGGGGGATACTCCTGGGACACCCGACAGATGTTTTTC.

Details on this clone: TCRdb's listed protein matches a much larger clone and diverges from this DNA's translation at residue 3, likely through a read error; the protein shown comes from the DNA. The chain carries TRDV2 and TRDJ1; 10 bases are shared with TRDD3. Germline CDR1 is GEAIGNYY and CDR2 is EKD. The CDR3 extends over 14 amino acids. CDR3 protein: CARDDVLGDLKLIF. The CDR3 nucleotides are TGTGCCCGTGACGATGTACTGGGGGATCTCAAACTCATCTTT.

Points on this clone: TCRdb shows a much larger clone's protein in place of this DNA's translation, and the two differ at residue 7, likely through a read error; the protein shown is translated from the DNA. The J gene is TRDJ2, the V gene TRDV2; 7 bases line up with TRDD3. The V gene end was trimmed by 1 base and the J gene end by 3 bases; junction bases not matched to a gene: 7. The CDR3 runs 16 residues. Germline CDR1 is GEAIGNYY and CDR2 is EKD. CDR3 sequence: CACDTVRGDLTAQLFF. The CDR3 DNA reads TGTGCCTGTGACACGGTCCGGGGGGATCTGACAGCACAACTCTTCTTT.

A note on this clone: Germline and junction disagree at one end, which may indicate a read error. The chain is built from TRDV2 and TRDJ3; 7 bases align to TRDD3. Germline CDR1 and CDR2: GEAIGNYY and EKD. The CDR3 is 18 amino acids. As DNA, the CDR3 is TGTGCCAGTGAGTTACTGGGGATGCTCTCCTGGGACACCCGACAGATGTTTTTC. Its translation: CASELLGMLSWDTRQMFF.

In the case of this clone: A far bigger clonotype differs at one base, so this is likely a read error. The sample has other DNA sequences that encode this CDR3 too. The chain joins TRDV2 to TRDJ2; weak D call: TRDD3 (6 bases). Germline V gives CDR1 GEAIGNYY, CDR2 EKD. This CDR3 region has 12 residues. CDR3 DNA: TGTGCCTACTGGGCTTTGACAGCACAACTCTTCTTC. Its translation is CAYWALTAQLFF.

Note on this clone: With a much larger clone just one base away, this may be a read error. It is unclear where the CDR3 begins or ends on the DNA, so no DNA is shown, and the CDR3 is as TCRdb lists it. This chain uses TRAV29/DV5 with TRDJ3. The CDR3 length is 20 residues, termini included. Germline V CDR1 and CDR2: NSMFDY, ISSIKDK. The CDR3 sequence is CSVLLCSKRGLSWGTRQMFF.

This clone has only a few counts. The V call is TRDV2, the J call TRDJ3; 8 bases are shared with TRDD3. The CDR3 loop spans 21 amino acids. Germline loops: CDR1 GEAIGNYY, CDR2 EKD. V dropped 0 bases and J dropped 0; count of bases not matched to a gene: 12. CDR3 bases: TGTGCCTGTGACACCGTGTCTGGGGGACCCTTAAGCTCCTGGGACACCCGACAGATGTTTTTC. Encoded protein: CACDTVSGGPLSSWDTRQMFF.

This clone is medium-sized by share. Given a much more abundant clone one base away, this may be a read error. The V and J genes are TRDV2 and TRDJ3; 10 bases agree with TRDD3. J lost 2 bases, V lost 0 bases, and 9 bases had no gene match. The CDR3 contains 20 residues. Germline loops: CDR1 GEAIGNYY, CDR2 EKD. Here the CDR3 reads CACDTVQGDTRTWDTRQMFF. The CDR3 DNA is TGTGCCTGTGACACCGTACAGGGGGATACGCGGACCTGGGACACCCGACAGATGTTTTTC.

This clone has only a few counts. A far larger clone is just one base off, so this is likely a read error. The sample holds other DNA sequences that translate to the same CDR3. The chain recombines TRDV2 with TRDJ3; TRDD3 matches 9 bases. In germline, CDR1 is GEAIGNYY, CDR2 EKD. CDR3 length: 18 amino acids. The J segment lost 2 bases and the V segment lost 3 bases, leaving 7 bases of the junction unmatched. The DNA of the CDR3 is TGTGCCTGTGACGTACTGGGGGAAATAACCTGGGACACCCGACAGATGTTTTTC. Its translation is CACDVLGEITWDTRQMFF.

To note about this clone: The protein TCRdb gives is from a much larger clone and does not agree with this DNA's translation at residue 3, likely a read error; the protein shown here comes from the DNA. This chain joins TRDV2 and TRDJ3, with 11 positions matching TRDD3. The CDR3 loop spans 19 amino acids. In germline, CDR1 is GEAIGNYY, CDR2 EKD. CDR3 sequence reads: CARDILGDKSSWDTRQMFF. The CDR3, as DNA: TGTGCCCGTGACATACTGGGGGATAAAAGCTCCTGGGACACCCGACAGATGTTTTTC.

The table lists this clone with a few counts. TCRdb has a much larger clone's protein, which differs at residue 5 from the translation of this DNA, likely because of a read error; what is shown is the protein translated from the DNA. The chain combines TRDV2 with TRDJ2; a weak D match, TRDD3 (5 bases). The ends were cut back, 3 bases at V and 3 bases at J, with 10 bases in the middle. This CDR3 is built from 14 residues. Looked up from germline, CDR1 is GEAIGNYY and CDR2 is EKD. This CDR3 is CACDAGGMTAQLFF. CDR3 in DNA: TGTGCCTGTGACGCCGGGGGTATGACAGCACAACTCTTCTTT.

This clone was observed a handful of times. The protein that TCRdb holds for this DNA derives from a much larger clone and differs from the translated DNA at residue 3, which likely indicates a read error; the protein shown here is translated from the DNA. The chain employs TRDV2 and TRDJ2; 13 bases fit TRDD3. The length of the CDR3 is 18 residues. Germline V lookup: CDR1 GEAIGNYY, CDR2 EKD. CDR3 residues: CARDTILGDTPKTAQLFF. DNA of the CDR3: TGTGCCCGTGACACCATACTGGGGGATACGCCCAAGACAGCACAACTCTTCTTT.

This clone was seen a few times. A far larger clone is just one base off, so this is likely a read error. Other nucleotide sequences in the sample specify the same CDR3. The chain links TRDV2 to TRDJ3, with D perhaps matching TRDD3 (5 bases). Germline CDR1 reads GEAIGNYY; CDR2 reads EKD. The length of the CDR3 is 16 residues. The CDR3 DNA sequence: TGTGCCTGCGACACGGTGGATACCTGGGACACCCGACAGATGTTTTTC. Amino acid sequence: CACDTVDTWDTRQMFF.

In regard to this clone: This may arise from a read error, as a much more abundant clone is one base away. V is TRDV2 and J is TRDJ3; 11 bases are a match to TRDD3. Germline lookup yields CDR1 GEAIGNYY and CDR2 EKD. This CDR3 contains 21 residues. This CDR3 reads CACDTGGGYGPPSWDTRQIFF. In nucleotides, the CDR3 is TGTGCCTGTGACACCGGTGGGGGATACGGGCCGCCCTCCTGGGACACCCGACAGATATTTTTC.

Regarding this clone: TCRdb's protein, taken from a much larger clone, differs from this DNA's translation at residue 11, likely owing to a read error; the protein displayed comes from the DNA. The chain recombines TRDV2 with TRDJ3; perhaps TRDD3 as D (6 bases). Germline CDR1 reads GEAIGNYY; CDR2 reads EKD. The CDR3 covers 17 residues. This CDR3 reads CACDTAYETWGTRQMFF. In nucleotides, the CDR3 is TGTGCCTGTGACACCGCCTACGAAACCTGGGGCACCCGACAGATGTTTTTC.

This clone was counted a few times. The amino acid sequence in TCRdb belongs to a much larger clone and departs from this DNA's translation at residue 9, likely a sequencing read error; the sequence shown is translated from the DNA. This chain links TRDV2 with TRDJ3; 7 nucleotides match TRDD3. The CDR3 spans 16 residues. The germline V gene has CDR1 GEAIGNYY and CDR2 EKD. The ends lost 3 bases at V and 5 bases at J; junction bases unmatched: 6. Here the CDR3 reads CACDGLGARDTRQMFF. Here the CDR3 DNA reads TGTGCCTGTGACGGCCTGGGGGCCCGGGACACCCGACAGATGTTTTTC.

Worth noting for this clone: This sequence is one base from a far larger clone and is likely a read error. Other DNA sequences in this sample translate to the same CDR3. For the CDR3, the DNA is TGTGCTTGTGACACCGTGGGATACACCGATAAACTCATCTTT. Its translation: CACDTVGYTDKLIF. J is TRDJ1 and V is TRDV2; a weak D match, TRDD3 (5 bases). The germline V gene has CDR1 GEAIGNYY and CDR2 EKD. This CDR3 has 14 amino acids.

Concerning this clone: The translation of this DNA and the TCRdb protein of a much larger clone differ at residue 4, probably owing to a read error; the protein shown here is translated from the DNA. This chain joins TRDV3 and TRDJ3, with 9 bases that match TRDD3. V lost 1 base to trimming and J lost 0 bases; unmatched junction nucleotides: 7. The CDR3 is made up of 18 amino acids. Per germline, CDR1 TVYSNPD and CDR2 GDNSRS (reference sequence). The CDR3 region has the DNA TGTGCCTTTATGTCCGACTGGGGGAGCTCCTGGGACACCCGACAGATGTTTTTC. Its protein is CAFMSDWGSSWDTRQMFF.

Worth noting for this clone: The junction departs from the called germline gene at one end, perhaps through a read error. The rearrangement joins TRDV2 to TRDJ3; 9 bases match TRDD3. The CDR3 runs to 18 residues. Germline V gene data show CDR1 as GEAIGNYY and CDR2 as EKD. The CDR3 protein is CARDVLGESSWNTRQMFF. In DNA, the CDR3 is TGTGCCCGTGACGTACTGGGGGAAAGCTCCTGGAACACCCGACAGATGTTTTTC.